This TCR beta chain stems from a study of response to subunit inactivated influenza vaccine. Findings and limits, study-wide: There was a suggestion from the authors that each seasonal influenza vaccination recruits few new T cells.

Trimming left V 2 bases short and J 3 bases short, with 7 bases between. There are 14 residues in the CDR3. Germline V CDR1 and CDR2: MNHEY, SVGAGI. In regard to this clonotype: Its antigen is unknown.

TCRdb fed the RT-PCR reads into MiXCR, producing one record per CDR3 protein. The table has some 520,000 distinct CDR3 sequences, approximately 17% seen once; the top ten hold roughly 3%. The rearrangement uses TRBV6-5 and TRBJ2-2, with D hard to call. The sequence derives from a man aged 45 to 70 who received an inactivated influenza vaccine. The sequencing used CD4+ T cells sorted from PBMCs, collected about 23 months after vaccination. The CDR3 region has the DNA TGTGCCAGCAGTTACCGCCCATACACCGGGGAGCTGTTTTTT. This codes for CASSYRPYTGELFF.